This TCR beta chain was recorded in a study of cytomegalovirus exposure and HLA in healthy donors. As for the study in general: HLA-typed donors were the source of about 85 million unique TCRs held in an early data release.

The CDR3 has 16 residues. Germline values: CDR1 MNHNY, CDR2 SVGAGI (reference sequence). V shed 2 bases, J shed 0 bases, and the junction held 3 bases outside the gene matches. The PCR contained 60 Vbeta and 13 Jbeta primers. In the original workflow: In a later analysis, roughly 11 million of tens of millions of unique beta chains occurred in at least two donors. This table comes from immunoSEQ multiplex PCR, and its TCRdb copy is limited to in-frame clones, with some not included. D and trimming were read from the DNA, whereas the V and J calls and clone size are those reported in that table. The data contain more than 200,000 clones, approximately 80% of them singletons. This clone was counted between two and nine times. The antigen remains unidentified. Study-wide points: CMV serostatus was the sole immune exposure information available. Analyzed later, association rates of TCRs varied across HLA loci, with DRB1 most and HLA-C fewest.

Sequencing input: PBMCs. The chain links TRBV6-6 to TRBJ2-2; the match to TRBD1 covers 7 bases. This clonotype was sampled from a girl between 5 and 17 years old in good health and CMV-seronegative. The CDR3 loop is CASSYLGQTNTGELFF. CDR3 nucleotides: TGTGCCAGCAGTTACCTGGGACAGACGAACACCGGGGAGCTGTTTTTT.